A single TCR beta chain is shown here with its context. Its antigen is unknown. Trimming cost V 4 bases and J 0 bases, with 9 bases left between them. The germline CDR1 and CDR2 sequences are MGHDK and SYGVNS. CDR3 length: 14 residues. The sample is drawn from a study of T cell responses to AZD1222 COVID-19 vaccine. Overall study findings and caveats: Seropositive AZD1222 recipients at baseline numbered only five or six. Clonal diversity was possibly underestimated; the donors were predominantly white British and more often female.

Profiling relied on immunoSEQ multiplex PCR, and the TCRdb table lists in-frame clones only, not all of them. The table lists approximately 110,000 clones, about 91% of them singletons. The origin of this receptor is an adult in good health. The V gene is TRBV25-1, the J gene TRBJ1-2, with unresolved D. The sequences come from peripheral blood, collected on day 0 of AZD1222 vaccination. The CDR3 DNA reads TGTGCCAGCAGTGCCGCCGTAGCTAACTATGGCTACACCTTC. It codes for CASSAAVANYGYTF.